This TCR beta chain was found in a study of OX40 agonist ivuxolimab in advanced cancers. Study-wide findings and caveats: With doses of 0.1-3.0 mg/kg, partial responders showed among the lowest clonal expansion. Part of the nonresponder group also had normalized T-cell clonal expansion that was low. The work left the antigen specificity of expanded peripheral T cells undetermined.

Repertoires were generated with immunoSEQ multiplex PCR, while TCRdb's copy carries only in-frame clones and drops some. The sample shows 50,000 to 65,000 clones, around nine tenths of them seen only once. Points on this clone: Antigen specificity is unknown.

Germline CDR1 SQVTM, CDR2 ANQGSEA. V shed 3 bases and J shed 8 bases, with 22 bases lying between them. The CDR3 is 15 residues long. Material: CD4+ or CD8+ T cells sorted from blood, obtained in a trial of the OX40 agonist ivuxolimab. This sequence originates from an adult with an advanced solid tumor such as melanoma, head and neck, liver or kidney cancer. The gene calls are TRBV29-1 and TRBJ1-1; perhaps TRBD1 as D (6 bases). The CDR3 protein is CSVEEEGRGPREAFF. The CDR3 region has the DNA TGCAGCGTTGAGGAAGAGGGCAGGGGCCCTCGGGAAGCTTTCTTT.